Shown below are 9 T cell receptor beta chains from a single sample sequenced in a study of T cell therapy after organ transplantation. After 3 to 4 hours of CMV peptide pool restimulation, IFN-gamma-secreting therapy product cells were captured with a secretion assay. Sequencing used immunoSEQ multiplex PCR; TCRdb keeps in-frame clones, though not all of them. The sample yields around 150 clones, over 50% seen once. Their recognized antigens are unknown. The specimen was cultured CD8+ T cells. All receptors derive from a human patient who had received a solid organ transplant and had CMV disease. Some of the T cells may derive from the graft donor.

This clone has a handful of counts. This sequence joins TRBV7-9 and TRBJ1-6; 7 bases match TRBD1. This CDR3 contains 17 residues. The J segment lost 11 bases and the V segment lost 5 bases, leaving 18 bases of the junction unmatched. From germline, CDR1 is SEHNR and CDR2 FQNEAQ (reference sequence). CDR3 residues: CASSTQDREGTRAPLHF. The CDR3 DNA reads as TGTGCCAGCAGCACCCAAGACAGGGAAGGGACTCGGGCACCCCTCCACTTT.

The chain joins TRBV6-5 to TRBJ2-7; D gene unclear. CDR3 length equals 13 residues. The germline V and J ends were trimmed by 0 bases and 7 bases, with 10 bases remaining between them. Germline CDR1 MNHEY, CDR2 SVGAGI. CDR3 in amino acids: CASSYSNVNEQYF. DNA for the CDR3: TGTGCCAGCAGTTACTCGAACGTGAATGAGCAGTACTTC.

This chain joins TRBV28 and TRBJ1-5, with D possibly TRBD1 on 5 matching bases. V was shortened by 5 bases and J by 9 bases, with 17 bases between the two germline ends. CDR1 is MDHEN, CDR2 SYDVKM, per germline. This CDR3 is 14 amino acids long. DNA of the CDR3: TGTGCCAGCAGTGGGACGGCGCGATTCGGGCCCCAGCATTTT. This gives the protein CASSGTARFGPQHF.

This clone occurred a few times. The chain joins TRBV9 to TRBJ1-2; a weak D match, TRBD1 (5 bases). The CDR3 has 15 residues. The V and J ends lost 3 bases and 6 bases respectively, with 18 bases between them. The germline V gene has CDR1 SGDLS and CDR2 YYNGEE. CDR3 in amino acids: CASSARDDILDGYTF. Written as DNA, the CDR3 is TGTGCCAGCAGCGCCCGGGACGATATCCTTGATGGCTACACCTTC.

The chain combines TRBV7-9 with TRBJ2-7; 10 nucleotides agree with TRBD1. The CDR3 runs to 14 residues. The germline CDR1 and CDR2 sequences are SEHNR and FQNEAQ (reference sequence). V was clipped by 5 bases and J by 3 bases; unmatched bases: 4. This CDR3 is CASSRDRGDYEQYF. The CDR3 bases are TGTGCCAGCAGCAGGGACAGGGGAGACTACGAGCAGTACTTC.

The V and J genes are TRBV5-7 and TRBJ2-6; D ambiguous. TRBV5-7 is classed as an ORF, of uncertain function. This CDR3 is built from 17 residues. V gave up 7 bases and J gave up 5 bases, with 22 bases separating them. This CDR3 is CASGKYCVQSRANVLTF. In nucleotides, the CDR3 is TGTGCCAGCGGCAAGTATTGCGTACAAAGTCGGGCCAACGTCCTGACTTTC.

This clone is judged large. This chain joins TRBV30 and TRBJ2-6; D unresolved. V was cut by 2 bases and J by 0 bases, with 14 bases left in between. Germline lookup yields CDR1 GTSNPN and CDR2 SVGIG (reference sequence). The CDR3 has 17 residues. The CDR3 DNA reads TGTGCCTGGAGTTCATGGTCCCGGAGCTCTGGGGCCAACGTCCTGACTTTC. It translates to CAWSSWSRSSGANVLTF.

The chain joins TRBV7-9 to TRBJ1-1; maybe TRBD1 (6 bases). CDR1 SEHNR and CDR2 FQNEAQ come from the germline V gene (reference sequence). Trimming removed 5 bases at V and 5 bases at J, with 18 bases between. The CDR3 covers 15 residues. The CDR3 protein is CASSRIDGGRTEAFF. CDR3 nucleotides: TGTGCCAGCAGCCGGATCGACGGGGGCCGGACTGAAGCTTTCTTT.

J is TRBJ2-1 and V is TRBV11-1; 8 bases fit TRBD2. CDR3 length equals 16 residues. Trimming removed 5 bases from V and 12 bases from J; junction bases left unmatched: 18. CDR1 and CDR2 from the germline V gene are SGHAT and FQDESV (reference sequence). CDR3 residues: CASSIHERGLLSVQFF. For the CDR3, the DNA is TGTGCCAGCAGCATCCATGAGCGGGGGCTCCTCTCGGTGCAGTTCTTC.